This TCR beta chain was documented in a study of T cells in Graves' hyperthyroidism and ophthalmopathy. Notes on the study in general: In blood, most of the thyroid clonotypes expanded above 0.001 were also present.

Not enrolled were patients with uncontrolled infection, other autoimmune disease, pregnancy or lactation. The diagnostic basis comprised clinical symptoms, serum thyroxine and TRAb, thyroid ultrasound and orbital computed tomography. Germline-derived CDR1 and CDR2 are LGHDT and YNNKEL (reference sequence). This CDR3 has 18 residues. V lost 0 bases and J lost 7, with 19 bases in between. TCR beta CDR3 regions were amplified from RNA. The HTBI set primed first-round TCR CDR3 RT-PCR. MiXCR, applied by TCRdb to the multiplex PCR reads, yields one record per CDR3 protein. The sample consists of approximately 430,000 distinct CDR3 sequences, approximately 14% of them appearing once. This clonotype was recorded many times. Its antigen is undetermined.

The J gene is TRBJ1-6, the V gene TRBV3-1; tentatively, D is TRBD1 (6 bases). The TCR originated in a young woman with Graves' hyperthyroidism. Source material: blood. CDR3 amino acids: CASSQDRKGGFANSPLHF. CDR3 DNA: TGTGCCAGCAGCCAAGATAGGAAAGGGGGTTTTGCGAATTCACCCCTCCACTTT.